This record concerns one TCR beta chain sequence. Its specific antigen is unknown. Per-base quality was not reported, and no clone a single base away is much larger than it. The CDR3 holds 13 amino acids from the cysteine to the phenylalanine. The entry retains the CDR3 DNA only, 39 bases that are in frame from base 1. V trim: 7 bases; J trim: 6 bases; unmatched bases: 8. Each collaborating institution followed its own protocols to collect whole blood in K2EDTA tubes. For TCRbeta analysis, collaborators shipped samples in one of three forms: frozen whole blood, isolated PBMCs, or DNA extracted from either of those sample types. The immunoSEQ Assay, a bias-controlled multiplex PCR, was used to amplify TCRbeta CDR3 regions from genomic DNA. Regarding the original processing steps: Nucleated cell counts per sample were estimated from amplification of reference gene primers within the assay. Sequence reads were collapsed and filtered to measure the absolute abundance of every unique TCRbeta CDR3 rearrangement. For each sample, productive Simpson clonality was calculated as the square root of Simpson's diversity index across productive rearrangements. TCRdb provides this immuneACCESS table in a form limited to in-frame rearrangements. Some clones are lacking; in checked studies, under half of them reflect an unresolved V gene, and why the rest are absent is not known. The V and J calls and clone size come from that table; D and trimming were worked out from the DNA. The sample data list approximately 270,000 clones, and roughly 89% of these were observed just once. The ten largest clonotypes hold roughly 2.3% of the sample.

The entry originates in a study of blood T cell repertoires in COVID-19 (TCRdb year 2020). About the investigation overall: Samples from collaborators originated in the United States, Italy and Spain and spanned both the acute and convalescent phases of COVID-19. The prospective study material was composed of cDNA or gDNA derived from T cells, B-cell-depleted T cells, or PBMCs. Subjects who had been exposed to COVID-19, were actively infected with it, or had recovered from it provided the deeply sampled blood TCRbeta repertoires that made up the dataset. A freely available public database, intended as a resource for researchers studying the immune response to SARS-CoV-2, is where the repertoires were released. Samples were obtained from the ongoing ImmuneRACE study (first 160 participants) and from over 1,000 subjects provided by 6 global collaborators. Nearly every sample came with metadata listing a de-identified subject ID, COVID-19 status, age in years and sex. Where available, HLA class I and class II types were obtained from metadata supplied by the sample provider rather than from assay-based typing.

Paper-wide results and their limitations: The amount of clinical and demographic metadata varied by source and participant and was provided uncurated.

The source is a man aged 45-65 years with acute or convalescent COVID-19. The material sequenced was peripheral blood. The V and J segments used are TRBV12-3 or TRBV12-4 and TRBJ1-1; 7 bases in the middle match TRBD1. Read as DNA, the sequence is TGTGCCAGCATGCGATCCACAGGGGCTGAAGCTTTCTTT. It encodes CASMRSTGAEAFF.